The entry that follows covers one T cell receptor beta chain sequence. The data derive from a study of long-term antiretroviral therapy in people with HIV. This CDR3 region has 16 residues. The germline CDR1 and CDR2 sequences are LGHNA and YSLEER. Trimming shortened V by 1 base and J by 1 base, and 10 bases separated the two germline ends. Investigators performed immunoSEQ version v3.0 at survey level. Repertoires were generated with immunoSEQ multiplex PCR, while TCRdb's copy carries only in-frame clones and drops some. The table shows about 34,000 clones, with around 82% occurring only once. The chain joins TRBV4-3 to TRBJ2-2, with D tentatively TRBD2 (5 bases). This TCR derives from a man in his late teens or twenties with HIV. The sample in question was unsorted PBMCs, obtained 0.4 years before starting antiretroviral therapy. The CDR3 reads CASSQGTLKNTGELFF. The CDR3, as DNA: TGCGCCAGCAGCCAAGGGACTCTGAAGAACACCGGGGAGCTGTTTTTT.